One and the same sample provided the 29 T cell receptor beta chains below, sequenced in a study of siplizumab effects on memory and regulatory T cells. Assay: immunoSEQ multiplex PCR; the TCRdb copy retains only in-frame clones and omits some. The sample carries over 100,000 clones, around 90% recorded once. The sequenced sample was CD4+ T cells sorted from blood. These receptors all stem from a human donor in good health.

The chain carries TRBV5-1 and TRBJ2-5; 9 bases line up with TRBD1. CDR1 is SGHRS and CDR2 is YFSETQ in the germline V gene. The CDR3 is 16 amino acids. V lost 3 bases to trimming and J lost 2 bases; unmatched junction nucleotides: 8. The CDR3 region is CASSSLTGGPQETQYF. CDR3 DNA sequence: TGCGCCAGCAGCTCCCTTACAGGGGGCCCTCAAGAGACCCAGTACTTC.

This chain uses TRBV5-6 with TRBJ1-2, with D possibly being TRBD1 (5 bases). This CDR3 has 14 residues. Germline V lookup: CDR1 SGHDT, CDR2 YYEEEE. Deletions cut 4 bases from V and 2 bases from J, with 12 bases between. CDR3 sequence (DNA): TGTGCCAGCAGCGGGTGGGGCCGCAACTATGGCTACACCTTC. It translates to CASSGWGRNYGYTF.

A remark on this clone: Germline and junction disagree at one end, which may indicate a read error. This chain links TRBV28 with TRBJ2-7; D possibly corresponds to TRBD2 (7 bases). The CDR3 is made up of 11 amino acids. Per germline, CDR1 MDHEN and CDR2 SYDVKM. The CDR3 DNA reads as TGTGCCACCACGGGGGGCGCGCATACCCACTTC. Its protein is CATTGGAHTHF. Combining the CDR3 with reference TRBV28 and TRBJ2-7 gives the whole variable domain DVKVTQSSRYLVKRTGEKVFLECVQDMDHENMFWYRQDPGLGLRLIYFSYDVKMKEKGDIPEGYSVSREKKERFSLILESASTNQTSMYLCATTGGAHTHFGPGTRLTVT.

The chain is built from TRBV5-1 and TRBJ2-3, with TRBD1 as a possible D gene (5 bases). The CDR3 has 14 amino acids. The V gene lost 4 bases and the J gene lost 2 bases, with 11 bases spanning the gap. CDR1 and CDR2 (germline): SGHRS, YFSETQ. The CDR3 loop is CASSISGPTDTQYF. CDR3 in DNA: TGCGCCAGCAGCATTTCAGGGCCCACAGATACGCAGTATTTT.

The chain recombines TRBV7-9 with TRBJ2-7; 10 bases are shared with TRBD2. Germline-derived CDR1 and CDR2 are SEHNR and FQNEAQ (reference sequence). This CDR3 is built from 18 residues. The ends lost 1 base at V and 0 bases at J; junction bases unmatched: 9. CDR3 nucleotide sequence: TGTGCCAGCAGCTTAGGAAGGGGACTAGCGTTGAGCTCCTACGAGCAGTACTTC. The encoded protein is CASSLGRGLALSSYEQYF.

The chain has TRBV11-2 and TRBJ2-7, with D perhaps matching TRBD2 (6 bases). The CDR3 contains 15 residues. V dropped 3 bases and J dropped 6 bases, with 18 bases sitting between them. Germline V gene sequence: CDR1 SGHAT, CDR2 FQNNGV. For the CDR3, the DNA is TGTGCCAGCAGCTTGAGTAGCGGTCGTAGGGGCGAGCAGTACTTC. Translation: CASSLSSGRRGEQYF.

V usage is TRBV28 and J usage is TRBJ1-1; tentatively, D is TRBD1 (5 bases). The CDR3 is 14 residues long. Per germline, CDR1 MDHEN and CDR2 SYDVKM. V was trimmed by 8 bases and J by 1 base, leaving 14 bases between them. For the CDR3, the DNA is TGTGCCAGCTCATACAGGTCTCCGAACACTGAAGCTTTCTTT. It is translated as CASSYRSPNTEAFF.

The chain links TRBV28 to TRBJ1-2; D gene uncertain. The ends were cut back, 3 bases at V and 0 bases at J, with 8 bases in the middle. The CDR3 contains 14 residues. Germline V lookup: CDR1 MDHEN, CDR2 SYDVKM. CDR3 region: CASSLGRTNYGYTF. CDR3 DNA: TGTGCCAGCAGTTTGGGTCGGACTAACTATGGCTACACCTTC.

The V gene is TRBV19, the J gene TRBJ2-1; no definite D call. Trimming cost V 7 bases and J 1 base, with 17 bases left between them. The germline V gene encodes CDR1 LNHDA and CDR2 SQIVND (reference sequence). The CDR3 extends over 16 amino acids. In DNA form, the CDR3 reads TGTGCCAGTATTCCAAGGGCGGAATCGTCCTACAATGAGCAGTTCTTC. Amino acids: CASIPRAESSYNEQFF. The whole variable domain, filled in from reference TRBV19 and TRBJ2-1, reads DGGITQSPKYLFRKEGQNVTLSCEQNLNHDAMYWYRQDPGQGLRLIYYSQIVNDFQKGDIAEGYSVSREKKESFPLTVTSAQKNPTAFYLCASIPRAESSYNEQFFGPGTRLTVL.

The CDR3 sequence is CASSVLGPGPETQYF. DNA for the CDR3: TGTGCCAGCAGCGTATTGGGTCCAGGGCCAGAGACCCAGTACTTC. V gene TRBV9 combines with J gene TRBJ2-5; weak D call: TRBD1 (5 bases). V was trimmed by 1 base and J by 4 bases, leaving 14 bases between them. CDR1 is SGDLS, CDR2 YYNGEE, per germline. The CDR3 is 15 residues long.

This rearrangement joins TRBV9 to TRBJ2-1; 10 positions match TRBD2. The CDR3 extends over 15 amino acids. V shed 3 bases, J shed 6 bases, and the junction held 6 bases outside the gene matches. The germline V gene encodes CDR1 SGDLS and CDR2 YYNGEE. This chain's CDR3 is CASSALAGARNEQFF. Here the CDR3 DNA reads TGTGCCAGCAGCGCGCTAGCGGGAGCACGCAATGAGCAGTTCTTC.

The V gene is TRBV7-3, the J gene TRBJ2-3; TRBD2 agrees at 9 bases. The CDR3 sequence is 16 residues long. Per the germline V gene, CDR1 is SGHTA and CDR2 is FQGTGA. The junction had 7 bases not matched to a gene; V was cut back by 4 bases and J by 2 bases. CDR3 in DNA: TGTGCCAGCAGCTCGTTTCCTAGCGGGAACACAGATACGCAGTATTTT. This encodes CASSSFPSGNTDTQYF.

The CDR3 region is CAWMGLSTGVNEQYF. As DNA, the CDR3 is TGTGCCTGGATGGGTCTATCGACAGGGGTTAACGAGCAGTACTTC. The V gene is TRBV30, the J gene TRBJ2-7, with 8 nucleotides matching TRBD1. This CDR3 is built from 15 residues. After removal of 4 bases from V and 5 bases from J, the junction contained 13 bases not matched to a gene. Germline V gene sequence: CDR1 GTSNPN, CDR2 SVGIG (reference sequence).

The gene calls are TRBV5-1 and TRBJ2-1, with D possibly matching TRBD1 (6 bases). CDR1 and CDR2 (germline): SGHRS, YFSETQ. The V end was cut by 1 base, the J end by 9 bases, with 11 bases between. The CDR3 sequence is 13 residues long. The CDR3 DNA reads TGCGCCAGCAGCTTGTGGGGGCTGAGTGAGCAGTTCTTC. It specifies CASSLWGLSEQFF.

The V call is TRBV6-5, the J call TRBJ1-1; no clear D gene. The length of the CDR3 is 15 residues. Germline assignment: CDR1 MNHEY and CDR2 SVGAGI. Trimming removed 6 bases from V and 1 base from J, with 15 bases in between. The DNA of the CDR3 is TGTGCCAGCAGGGTCAATATGATCGCGAACACTGAAGCTTTCTTT. Translation gives CASRVNMIANTEAFF.

The CDR3 is CASSLGTGVAKNIQYF. As DNA, the CDR3 is TGTGCCAGCAGCTTGGGCACGGGGGTAGCCAAAAACATTCAGTACTTC. V gene TRBV5-4 combines with J gene TRBJ2-4; maybe TRBD2 (6 bases). The CDR3 extends over 16 amino acids. Germline-derived CDR1 and CDR2 are SGHNT and YYREEE (reference sequence). The V and J ends lost 0 bases and 0 bases respectively, with 10 bases between them.

The rearrangement links TRBV5-1 to TRBJ1-4; D call uncertain. Between the trimmed V and J ends, which lost 0 bases and 0 bases, there was a span of 6 bases. The V gene's germline CDR1 is SGHRS and CDR2 YFSETQ. There are 15 residues in the CDR3. This CDR3 reads CASSLVAATNEKLFF. The CDR3, as DNA: TGCGCCAGCAGCTTGGTGGCTGCAACTAATGAAAAACTGTTTTTT. The full variable domain, rest sourced from reference TRBV5-1 and TRBJ1-4, is KAGVTQTPRYLIKTRGQQVTLSCSPISGHRSVSWYQQTPGQGLQFLFEYFSETQRNKGNFPGRFSGRQFSNSRSEMNVSTLELGDSALYLCASSLVAATNEKLFFGSGTQLSVL.

The gene calls are TRBV5-4 and TRBJ2-7; D not resolved. V was shortened by 2 bases and J by 4 bases, with 13 bases between the two germline ends. The CDR3 runs 14 residues. Germline V gene lookup returns CDR1 SGHNT and CDR2 YYREEE (reference sequence). CDR3 residues: CASSFELTSYEQYF. CDR3 in DNA: TGTGCCAGCAGCTTTGAGTTGACGTCATACGAGCAGTACTTC.

This clone was detected a few times. The CDR3 region is CSVGDSPPTNYGYTF. CDR3 coding DNA: TGCAGCGTTGGGGACAGTCCTCCGACGAACTATGGCTACACCTTC. J is TRBJ1-2 and V is TRBV29-1, with TRBD1 matching over 7 bases. From germline, CDR1 is SQVTM and CDR2 ANQGSEA. This CDR3 has 15 residues. J lost 2 bases, V lost 4 bases, and 10 bases had no gene match.

V and J are TRBV4-1 and TRBJ2-5, with a possible D match to TRBD2 (5 bases). CDR1 MGHRA and CDR2 YSYEKL come from the germline V gene. The ends were cut back, 3 bases at V and 1 base at J, with 15 bases in the middle. This CDR3 spans 16 amino acids. DNA of the CDR3: TGCGCCAGCAGCCAGGATATATCTAGCACCCAAGAGACCCAGTACTTC. Residues: CASSQDISSTQETQYF.

This rearrangement joins TRBV6-1 to TRBJ1-2, with no clear D. The CDR3 runs to 14 residues. Looked up from germline, CDR1 is MNHNS and CDR2 is SASEGT. V lost 2 bases, J lost 8 bases, and 15 bases lay in between. DNA for the CDR3: TGTGCCAGCAGTGAACCCGCGATACCTGGCGGCTACACCTTC. Translated: CASSEPAIPGGYTF.

The rearrangement uses TRBV27 and TRBJ2-7; perhaps TRBD2 as D (5 bases). With 3 bases removed from V and 7 bases from J, the gap between germline ends came to 13 bases. CDR1 and CDR2 (germline): MNHEY, SMNVEV (reference sequence). The CDR3 is 13 residues long. CDR3 protein: CASSFRREREQYF. The DNA of the CDR3 is TGTGCCAGCAGTTTTCGTCGAGAGCGGGAGCAGTACTTC.

This clone was seen only a few times. The gene calls are TRBV2 and TRBJ2-7, with a possible D match to TRBD1 (5 bases). With 7 bases removed from V and 0 bases from J, the gap between germline ends came to 16 bases. Germline-derived CDR1 and CDR2 are SNHLY and FYNNEI. This CDR3 has 15 residues. In nucleotides, the CDR3 is TGTGCCAGCACCCAAGATAGGGGAAGCTCCTACGAGCAGTACTTC. The encoded protein is CASTQDRGSSYEQYF.

The chain is built from TRBV2 and TRBJ1-5, with no clear D. The V and J ends lost 0 bases and 0 bases respectively, with 12 bases between them. CDR1 SNHLY and CDR2 FYNNEI come from the germline V gene. There are 17 residues in the CDR3. The CDR3 DNA reads as TGTGCCAGCAGTGAAGCGGGCCGTATCTATAGCAATCAGCCCCAGCATTTT. Translated: CASSEAGRIYSNQPQHF.

This sequence joins TRBV6-5 and TRBJ1-2, with D tentatively TRBD1 (5 bases). CDR1 and CDR2 from the germline V gene are MNHEY and SVGAGI. This CDR3 has 15 residues. The V end lost 0 bases, the J end lost 2 bases, and 10 bases lay between the germline ends. CDR3 protein: CASSYSRTLNYGYTF. The CDR3 DNA reads TGTGCCAGCAGTTACTCGCGGACACTGAACTATGGCTACACCTTC.

This rearrangement joins TRBV6-6 to TRBJ1-5; maybe TRBD1 (5 bases). The CDR3 has 15 amino acids. The V gene lost 2 bases and the J gene lost 2 bases, with 10 bases spanning the gap. From germline, CDR1 is MNHNY and CDR2 SVGAGI (reference sequence). CDR3 loop: CASSYEGIGNQPQHF. In DNA, the CDR3 is TGTGCCAGCAGTTACGAGGGGATCGGCAATCAGCCCCAGCATTTT.

V is TRBV5-1 and J is TRBJ2-7; the D gene is possibly TRBD1 (6 bases). The CDR3 runs to 14 residues. Germline V gene data show CDR1 as SGHRS and CDR2 as YFSETQ. V lost 1 base to trimming and J lost 7 bases, with 15 bases between them. CDR3 coding DNA: TGCGCCAGCAGCTTGACTCAGGGGAGAGGAGAGCAGTACTTC. This sequence encodes CASSLTQGRGEQYF.

This chain uses TRBV4-1 with TRBJ1-2; TRBD1 is a possible D gene (6 bases). Germline V gene lookup returns CDR1 MGHRA and CDR2 YSYEKL. The CDR3 contains 16 residues. The V end was cut by 0 bases, the J end by 0 bases, with 11 bases between. CDR3 DNA sequence: TGCGCCAGCAGCCAAGATCCAAGGACAGCTAACTATGGCTACACCTTC. This codes for CASSQDPRTANYGYTF.

The chain employs TRBV29-1 and TRBJ2-7, with unresolved D. CDR1 and CDR2 from the germline V gene are SQVTM and ANQGSEA. Trimming cost V 0 bases and J 2 bases, with 5 bases left between them. The CDR3 consists of 12 residues. CDR3 bases: TGCAGCGTTGAAGACAGCGCCTACGAGCAGTACTTC. Encoded protein: CSVEDSAYEQYF.